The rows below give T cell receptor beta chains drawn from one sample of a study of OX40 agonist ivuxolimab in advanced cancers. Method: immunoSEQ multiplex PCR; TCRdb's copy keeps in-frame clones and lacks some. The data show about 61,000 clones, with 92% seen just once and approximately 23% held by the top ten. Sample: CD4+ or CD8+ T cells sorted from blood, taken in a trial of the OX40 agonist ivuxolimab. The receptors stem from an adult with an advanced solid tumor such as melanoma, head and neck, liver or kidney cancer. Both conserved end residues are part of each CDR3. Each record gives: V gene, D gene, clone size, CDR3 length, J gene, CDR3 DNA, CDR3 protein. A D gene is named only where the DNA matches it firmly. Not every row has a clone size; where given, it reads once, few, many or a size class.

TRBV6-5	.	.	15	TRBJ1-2	TGTGCCAGCAGTTACTCCGGGGGAACCAACTATGGCTACACCTTC	CASSYSGGTNYGYTF
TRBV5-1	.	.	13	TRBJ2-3	TGCGCCAGCATGCACAGGGTGTCAGATACGCAGTATTTT	CASMHRVSDTQYF
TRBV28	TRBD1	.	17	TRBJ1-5	TGTGCCAGCAGTTCTCCGGAGGGGACAGATAGCAATCAGCCCCAGCATTTT	CASSSPEGTDSNQPQHF
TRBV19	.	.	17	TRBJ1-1	TGTGCCAGTACCACCTCCGGGACGTATACGTCGGGGACTGAAGCTTTCTTT	CASTTSGTYTSGTEAFF
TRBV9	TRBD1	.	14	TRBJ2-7	TGTGCCAGCAGCGTAGAGCAGGGGGCCTACGAGCAGTACTTC	CASSVEQGAYEQYF
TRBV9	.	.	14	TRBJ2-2	TGTGCCAGCAGCCCTGAGCTGGCCACCCGGGAGCTGTTTTTT	CASSPELATRELFF
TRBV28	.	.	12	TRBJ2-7	TGTGCCACCCTACGGGAGTTCTACGAGCAGTACTTC	CATLREFYEQYF
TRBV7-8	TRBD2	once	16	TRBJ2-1	TGTGCCAGCAGCTTAGTTGCCGGGACTACCTACAATGAGCAGTTCTTC	CASSLVAGTTYNEQFF
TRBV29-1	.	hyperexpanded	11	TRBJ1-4	TGCAGCGTTCGAGTACGGGAAAAACTGTTTTTT	CSVRVREKLFF
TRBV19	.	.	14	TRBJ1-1	TGTGCCAGTAGTATCGGGGTGATGAACACTGAAGCTTTCTTT	CASSIGVMNTEAFF
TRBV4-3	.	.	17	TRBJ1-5	TGCGCCAGCAGCCAAGAATGGGCGGGATCACGCAATCAGCCCCAGCATTTT	CASSQEWAGSRNQPQHF
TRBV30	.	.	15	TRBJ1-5	TGTGCCTGGAGTGAAGGTTCCGCCGGCAATCAGCCCCAGCATTTT	CAWSEGSAGNQPQHF
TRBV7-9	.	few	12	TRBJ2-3	TGTGCCAGCAGCATCGGCACAGATACGCAGTATTTT	CASSIGTDTQYF
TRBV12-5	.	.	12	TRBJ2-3	TGTGCTAGTGGTTTGGTAACAGATACGCAGTATTTT	CASGLVTDTQYF
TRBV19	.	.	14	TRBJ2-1	TGTGCCAGTAGTATAGTCAACTCCTACAATGAGCAGTTCTTC	CASSIVNSYNEQFF
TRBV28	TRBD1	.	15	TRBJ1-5	TGTGCCAGCAGTTTAAGGGGGACAGCCTATCAGCCCCAGCATTTT	CASSLRGTAYQPQHF
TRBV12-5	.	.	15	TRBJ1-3	TGTGCTAGTGGTCCAACAGAAAGCTCTGGAAACACCATATATTTT	CASGPTESSGNTIYF
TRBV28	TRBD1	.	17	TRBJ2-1	TGTGCCAGCAGTTTAAATCTTCCGGGACAGTCCTACAATGAGCAGTTCTTC	CASSLNLPGQSYNEQFF
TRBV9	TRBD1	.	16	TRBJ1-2	TGTGCCAGCAGCGTAGCTCGAGACAGGGGGCGGGTTGGCTACACCTTC	CASSVARDRGRVGYTF
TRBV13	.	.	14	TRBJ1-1	TGTGCCAGCAGCGCCCTGAAGGAGAACACTGAAGCTTTCTTT	CASSALKENTEAFF
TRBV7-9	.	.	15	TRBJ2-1	TGTGCCAGCAGCTTAGTGGGCGGAGCGGACAATGAGCAGTTCTTC	CASSLVGGADNEQFF
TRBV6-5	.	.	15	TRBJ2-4	TGTGCCAGCAGACCCACAATCCTAGCCAAAAACATTCAGTACTTC	CASRPTILAKNIQYF
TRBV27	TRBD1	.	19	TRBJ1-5	TGTGCCAGCAGTCCCCAACCGGGACAGGGTATGAGTAGCAATCAGCCCCAGCATTTT	CASSPQPGQGMSSNQPQHF
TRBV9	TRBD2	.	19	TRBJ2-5	TGTGCCAGCAGCGTCTCCCCTCCAGGGACTAGCGGGAGTGGGGAGACCCAGTACTTC	CASSVSPPGTSGSGETQYF